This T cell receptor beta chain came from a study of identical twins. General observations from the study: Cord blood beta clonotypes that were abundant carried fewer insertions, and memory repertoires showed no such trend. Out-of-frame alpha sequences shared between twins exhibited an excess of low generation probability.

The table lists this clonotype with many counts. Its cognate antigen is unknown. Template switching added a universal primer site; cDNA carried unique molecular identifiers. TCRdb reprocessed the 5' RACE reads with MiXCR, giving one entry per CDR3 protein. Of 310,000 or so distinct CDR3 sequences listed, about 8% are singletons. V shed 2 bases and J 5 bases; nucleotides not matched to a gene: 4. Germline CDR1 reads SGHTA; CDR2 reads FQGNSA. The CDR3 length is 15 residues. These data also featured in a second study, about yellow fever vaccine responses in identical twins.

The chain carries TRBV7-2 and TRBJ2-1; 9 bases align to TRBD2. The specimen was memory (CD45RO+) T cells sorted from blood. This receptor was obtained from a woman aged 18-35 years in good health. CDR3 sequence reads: CASSLRSSGDNEQFF. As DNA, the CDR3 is TGTGCCAGCAGCTTACGGTCTAGCGGGGACAATGAGCAGTTCTTC. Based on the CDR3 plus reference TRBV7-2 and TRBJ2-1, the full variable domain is GAGVSQSPSNKVTEKGKDVELRCDPISGHTALYWYRQSLGQGLEFLIYFQGNSAPDKSGLPSDRFSAERTGGSVSTLTIQRTQQEDSAVYLCASSLRSSGDNEQFFGPGTRLTVL.